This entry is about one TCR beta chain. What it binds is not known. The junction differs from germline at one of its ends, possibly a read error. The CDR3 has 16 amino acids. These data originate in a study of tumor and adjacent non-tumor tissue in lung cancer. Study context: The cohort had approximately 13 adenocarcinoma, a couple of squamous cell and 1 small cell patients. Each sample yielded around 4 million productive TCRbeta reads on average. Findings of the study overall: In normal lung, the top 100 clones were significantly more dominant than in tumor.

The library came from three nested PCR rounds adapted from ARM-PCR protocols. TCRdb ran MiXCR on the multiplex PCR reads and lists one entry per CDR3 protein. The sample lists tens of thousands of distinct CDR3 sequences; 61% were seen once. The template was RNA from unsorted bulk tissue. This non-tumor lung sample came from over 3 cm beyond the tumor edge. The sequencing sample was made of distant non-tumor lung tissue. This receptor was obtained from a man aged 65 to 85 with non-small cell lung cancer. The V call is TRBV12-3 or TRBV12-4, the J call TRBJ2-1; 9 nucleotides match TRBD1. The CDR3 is CASTPLRDRAWVEHFF. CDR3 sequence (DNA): TGTGCCAGCACTCCGCTCCGGGACAGGGCCTGGGTTGAGCACTTCTTC.